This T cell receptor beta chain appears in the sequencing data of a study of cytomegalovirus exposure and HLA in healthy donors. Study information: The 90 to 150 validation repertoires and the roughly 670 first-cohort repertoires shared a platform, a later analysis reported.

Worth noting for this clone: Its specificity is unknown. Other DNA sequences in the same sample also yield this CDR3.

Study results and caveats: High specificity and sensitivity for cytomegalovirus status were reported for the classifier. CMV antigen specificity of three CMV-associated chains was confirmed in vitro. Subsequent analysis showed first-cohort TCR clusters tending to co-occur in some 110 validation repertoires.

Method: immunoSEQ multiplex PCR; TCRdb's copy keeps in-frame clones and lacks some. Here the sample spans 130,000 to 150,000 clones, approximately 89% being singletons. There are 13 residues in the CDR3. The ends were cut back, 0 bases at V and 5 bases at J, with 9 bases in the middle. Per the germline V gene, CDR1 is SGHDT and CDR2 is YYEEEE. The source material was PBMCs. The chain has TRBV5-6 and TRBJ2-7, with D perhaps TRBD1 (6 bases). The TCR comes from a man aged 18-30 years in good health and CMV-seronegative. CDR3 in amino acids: CASSLVGGHEQYF. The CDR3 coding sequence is TGTGCCAGCAGCTTGGTAGGGGGTCACGAGCAGTACTTC.